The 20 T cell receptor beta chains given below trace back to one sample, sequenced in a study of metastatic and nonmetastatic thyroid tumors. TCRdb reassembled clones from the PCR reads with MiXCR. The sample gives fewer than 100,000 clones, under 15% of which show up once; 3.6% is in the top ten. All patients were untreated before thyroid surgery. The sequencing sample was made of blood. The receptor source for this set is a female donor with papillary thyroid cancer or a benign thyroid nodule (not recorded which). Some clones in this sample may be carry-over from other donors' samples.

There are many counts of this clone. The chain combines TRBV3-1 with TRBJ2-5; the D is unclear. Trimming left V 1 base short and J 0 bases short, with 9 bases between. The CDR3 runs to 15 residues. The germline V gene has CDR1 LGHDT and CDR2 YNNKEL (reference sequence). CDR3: CASSQASLNQETQYF. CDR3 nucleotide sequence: TGTGCCAGCAGCCAAGCGAGCCTTAACCAAGAGACCCAGTACTTC.

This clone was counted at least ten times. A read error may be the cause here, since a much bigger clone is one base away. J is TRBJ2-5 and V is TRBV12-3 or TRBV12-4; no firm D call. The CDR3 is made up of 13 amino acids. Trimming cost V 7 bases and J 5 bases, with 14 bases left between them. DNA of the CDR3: TGTGCCAGCAATTTTCTAGGGATGGAGACCCAGTACTTC. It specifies CASNFLGMETQYF.

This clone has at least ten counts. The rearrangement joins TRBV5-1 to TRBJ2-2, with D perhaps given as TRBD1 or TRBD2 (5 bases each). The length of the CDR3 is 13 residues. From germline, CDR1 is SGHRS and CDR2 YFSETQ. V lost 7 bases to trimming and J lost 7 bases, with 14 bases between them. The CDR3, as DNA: TGCGCCAGCCAACTCGGGACGGGCGGGGAGCTGTTTTTT. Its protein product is CASQLGTGGELFF.

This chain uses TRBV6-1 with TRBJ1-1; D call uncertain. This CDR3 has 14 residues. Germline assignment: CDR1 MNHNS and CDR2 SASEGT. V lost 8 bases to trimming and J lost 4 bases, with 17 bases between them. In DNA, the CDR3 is TGTGCCAGCGGGTGGACCCAACCGATCACTGAAGCTTTCTTT. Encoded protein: CASGWTQPITEAFF.

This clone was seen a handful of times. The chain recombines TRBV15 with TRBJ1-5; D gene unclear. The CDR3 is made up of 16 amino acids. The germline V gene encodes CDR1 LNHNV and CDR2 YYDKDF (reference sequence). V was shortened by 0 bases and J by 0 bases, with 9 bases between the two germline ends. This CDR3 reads CATSRDGGYSNQPQHF. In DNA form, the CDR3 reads TGTGCCACCAGCAGAGATGGAGGTTATAGCAATCAGCCCCAGCATTTT. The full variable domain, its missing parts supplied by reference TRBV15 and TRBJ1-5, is DAMVIQNPRYQVTQFGKPVTLSCSQTLNHNVMYWYQQKSSQAPKLLFHYYDKDFNNEADTPDNFQSRRPNTSFCFLDIRSPGLGDTAMYLCATSRDGGYSNQPQHFGDGTRLSIL.

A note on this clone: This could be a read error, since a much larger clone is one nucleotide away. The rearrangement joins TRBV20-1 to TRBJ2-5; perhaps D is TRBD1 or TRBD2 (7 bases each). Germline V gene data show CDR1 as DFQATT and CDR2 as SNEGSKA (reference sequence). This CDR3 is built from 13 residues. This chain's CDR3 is CSARVRGGETQCF. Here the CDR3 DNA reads TGCAGTGCTAGGGTCAGGGGGGGAGAGACCCAGTGCTTC.

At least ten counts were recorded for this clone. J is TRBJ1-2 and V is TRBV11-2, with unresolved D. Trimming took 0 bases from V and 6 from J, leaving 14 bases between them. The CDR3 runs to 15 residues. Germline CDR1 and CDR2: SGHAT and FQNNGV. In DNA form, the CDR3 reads TGTGCCAGCAGCTTAGATTACGGTCCCCGGGATGGCTACACCTTC. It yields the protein CASSLDYGPRDGYTF.

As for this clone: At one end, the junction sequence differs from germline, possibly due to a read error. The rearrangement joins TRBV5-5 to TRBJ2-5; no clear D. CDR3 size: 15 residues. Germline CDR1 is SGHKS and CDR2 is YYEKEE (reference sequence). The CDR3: CASSLDGRLQETKYF. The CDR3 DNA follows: TGTGCCAGCAGCTTGGATGGACGGCTCCAAGAGACCAAGTACTTC.

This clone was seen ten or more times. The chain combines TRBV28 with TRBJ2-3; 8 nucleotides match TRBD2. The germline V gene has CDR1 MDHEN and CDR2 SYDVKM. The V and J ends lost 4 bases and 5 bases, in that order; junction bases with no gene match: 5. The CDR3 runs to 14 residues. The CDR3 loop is CASSSFGGGDTQYF. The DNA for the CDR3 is TGTGCCAGCAGTTCATTCGGGGGGGGAGATACGCAGTATTTT. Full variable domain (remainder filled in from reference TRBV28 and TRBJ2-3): DVKVTQSSRYLVKRTGEKVFLECVQDMDHENMFWYRQDPGLGLRLIYFSYDVKMKEKGDIPEGYSVSREKKERFSLILESASTNQTSMYLCASSSFGGGDTQYFGPGTRLTVL.

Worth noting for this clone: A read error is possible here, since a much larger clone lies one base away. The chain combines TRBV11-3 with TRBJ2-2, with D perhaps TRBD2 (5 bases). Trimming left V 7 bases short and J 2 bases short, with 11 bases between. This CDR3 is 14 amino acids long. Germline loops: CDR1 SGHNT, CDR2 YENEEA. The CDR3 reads CASINGLNTGELFF. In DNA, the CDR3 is TGTGCCAGCATCAACGGACTTAACACCGGGGAGCTGTTTTTT. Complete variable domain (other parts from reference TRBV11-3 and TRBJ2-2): EAGVVQSPRYKIIEKKQPVAFWCNPISGHNTLYWYLQNLGQGPELLIRYENEEAVDDSQLPKDRFSAERLKGVDSTLKIQPAELGDSAVYLCASINGLNTGELFFGEGSRLTVL.

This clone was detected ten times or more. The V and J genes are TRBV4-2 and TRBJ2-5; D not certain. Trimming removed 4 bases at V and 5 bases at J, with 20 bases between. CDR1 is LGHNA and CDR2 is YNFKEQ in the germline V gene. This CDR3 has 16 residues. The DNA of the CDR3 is TGTGCCAGCAGCCCCCATTATGGCGGAGCCCTGGAGACCCAGTACTTC. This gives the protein CASSPHYGGALETQYF.

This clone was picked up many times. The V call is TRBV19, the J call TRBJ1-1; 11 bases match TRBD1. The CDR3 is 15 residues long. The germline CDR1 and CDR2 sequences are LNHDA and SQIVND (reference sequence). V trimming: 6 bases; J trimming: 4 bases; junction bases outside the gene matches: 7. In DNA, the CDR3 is TGTGCCAGTAGCATCTACGGGACAGGGGGCACTGAAGCTTTCTTT. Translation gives CASSIYGTGGTEAFF. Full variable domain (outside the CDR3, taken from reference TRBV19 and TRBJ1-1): DGGITQSPKYLFRKEGQNVTLSCEQNLNHDAMYWYRQDPGQGLRLIYYSQIVNDFQKGDIAEGYSVSREKKESFPLTVTSAQKNPTAFYLCASSIYGTGGTEAFFGQGTRLTVV.

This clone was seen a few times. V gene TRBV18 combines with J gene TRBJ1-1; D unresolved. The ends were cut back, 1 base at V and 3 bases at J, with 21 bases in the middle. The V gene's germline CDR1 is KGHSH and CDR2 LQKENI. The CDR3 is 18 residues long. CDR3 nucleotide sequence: TGTGCCAGCTCACCACTGACCATGGCTACTCTCGGTTACACTGAAGCTTTCTTT. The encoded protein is CASSPLTMATLGYTEAFF.

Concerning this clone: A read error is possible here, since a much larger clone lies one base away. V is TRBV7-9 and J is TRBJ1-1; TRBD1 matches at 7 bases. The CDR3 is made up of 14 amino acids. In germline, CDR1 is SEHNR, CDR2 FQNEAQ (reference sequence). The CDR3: CVSSSPGRQGEAFF. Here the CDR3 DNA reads TGTGTCAGCAGCTCACCCGGTCGACAGGGAGAAGCTTTCTTT.

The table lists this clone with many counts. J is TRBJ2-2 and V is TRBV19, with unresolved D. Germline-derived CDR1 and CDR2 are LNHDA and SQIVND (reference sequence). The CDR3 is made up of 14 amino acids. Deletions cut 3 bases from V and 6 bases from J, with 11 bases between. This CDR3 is CASSMETQAGELFF. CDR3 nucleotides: TGTGCCAGTAGTATGGAGACCCAGGCCGGGGAGCTGTTTTTT.

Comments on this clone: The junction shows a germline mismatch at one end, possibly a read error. CDR3 sequence: CASRPRRTAYDQYF. The CDR3 nucleotides read TGTGCCAGCAGACCCAGGCGTACAGCCTACGATCAGTACTTC. This chain uses TRBV6-1 with TRBJ2-7, with D uncertain. Looked up from germline, CDR1 is MNHNS and CDR2 is SASEGT. The CDR3 has 14 amino acids.

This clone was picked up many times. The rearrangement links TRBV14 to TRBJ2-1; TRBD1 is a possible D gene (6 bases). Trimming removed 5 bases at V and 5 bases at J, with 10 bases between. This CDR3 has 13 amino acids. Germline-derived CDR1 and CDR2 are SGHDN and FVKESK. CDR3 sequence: CASSTGFHNEQFF. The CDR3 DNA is TGTGCCAGCAGCACAGGGTTCCACAATGAGCAGTTCTTC.

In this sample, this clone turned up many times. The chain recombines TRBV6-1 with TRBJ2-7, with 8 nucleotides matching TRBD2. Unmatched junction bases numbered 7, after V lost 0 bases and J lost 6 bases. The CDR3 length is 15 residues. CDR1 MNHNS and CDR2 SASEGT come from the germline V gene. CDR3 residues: CASSEASRGAGEQYF. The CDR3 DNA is TGTGCCAGCAGTGAAGCCTCGCGGGGGGCCGGCGAGCAGTACTTC.

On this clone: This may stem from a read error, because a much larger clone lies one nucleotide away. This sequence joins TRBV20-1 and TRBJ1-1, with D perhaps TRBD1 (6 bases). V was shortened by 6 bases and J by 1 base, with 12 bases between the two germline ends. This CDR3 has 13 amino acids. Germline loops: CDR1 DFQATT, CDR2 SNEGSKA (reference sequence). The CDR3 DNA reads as TGCAGTGCCTTCTCACAGGGGAACACTGAAGCTTTCTTT. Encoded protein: CSAFSQGNTEAFF.

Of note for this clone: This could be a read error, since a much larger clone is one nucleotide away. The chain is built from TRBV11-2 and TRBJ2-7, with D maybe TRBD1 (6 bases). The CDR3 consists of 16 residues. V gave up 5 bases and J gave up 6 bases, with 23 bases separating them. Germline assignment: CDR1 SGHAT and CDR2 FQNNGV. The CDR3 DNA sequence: TGTGCCAGCAGCCCTAGCTACTACCTCACAGGGCCCGAGCAGTACTTC. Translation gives CASSPSYYLTGPEQYF.